This is a list of T cell receptor beta chains from one sample in a study of CD8 T cells in ankylosing spondylitis. TCRdb itself ran the 5' RACE reads through MiXCR, one entry per CDR3 protein. The table records under 55,000 distinct CDR3 sequences, approximately 7% of them present only once. The sample was blood, either unsorted or a sorted T cell fraction (not recorded which). The receptor source for this set is a female donor with ankylosing spondylitis or in good health (not recorded which). Each CDR3 is given with its conserved first and last residue. The D gene is left open where the match is weak. A row's size may be missing; if present it is once, few, many or a size class.

CDR3nt: TGCAGCGTTGATGCTGGGGATACGCAGTATTTT
CDR3aa: CSVDAGDTQYF
d_gene: -
j_gene: TRBJ2-3
v_gene: TRBV29-1
abundance: many

CDR3nt: TGCGCCAGCAGCTTCACAGGGGTGAGCGGTGAGCAGTTCTTC
CDR3aa: CASSFTGVSGEQFF
d_gene: TRBD1
j_gene: TRBJ2-1
v_gene: TRBV5-1
abundance: many

CDR3nt: TGCAGCGTTGAAGATCGACAGGGGAGGGAGAAACTGTTTTTT
CDR3aa: CSVEDRQGREKLFF
d_gene: TRBD1
j_gene: TRBJ1-4
v_gene: TRBV29-1
abundance: many

CDR3nt: TGTGCCAGCAGTGCTGCAACTAGCGGGGGGCGGCCAGATACGCAGTATTTT
CDR3aa: CASSAATSGGRPDTQYF
d_gene: TRBD2
j_gene: TRBJ2-3
v_gene: TRBV25-1
abundance: many

CDR3nt: TGTGCCAGCAGCTCGACTCGGTCCTCCCATACGCAGTATTTT
CDR3aa: CASSSTRSSHTQYF
d_gene: -
j_gene: TRBJ2-3
v_gene: TRBV7-9
abundance: many

CDR3nt: TGTGCCAGCAGCCCATTCCCCACCTCCACAGATACGCAGTATTTT
CDR3aa: CASSPFPTSTDTQYF
d_gene: -
j_gene: TRBJ2-3
v_gene: TRBV11-3
abundance: few

CDR3nt: TGCAGTGCGCCCCAAGGCCCGATTTCTAACTATGGCTACACCTTC
CDR3aa: CSAPQGPISNYGYTF
d_gene: -
j_gene: TRBJ1-2
v_gene: TRBV20-1
abundance: many

CDR3nt: TGTGCCAGCAGCTCCCCCGCTGGCGGCGACACTGAAGCTTTCTTT
CDR3aa: CASSSPAGGDTEAFF
d_gene: -
j_gene: TRBJ1-1
v_gene: TRBV28
abundance: many

CDR3nt: TGCGCCAGCAGCTTCGGCAGGTCAGACACTGAAGCTTTCTTT
CDR3aa: CASSFGRSDTEAFF
d_gene: -
j_gene: TRBJ1-1
v_gene: TRBV5-1
abundance: few

CDR3nt: TGTGCCAGCAGCTTAGGGCGCTCTAGCGGGGGGAATTACAATGAGCAGTTCTTC
CDR3aa: CASSLGRSSGGNYNEQFF
d_gene: TRBD2
j_gene: TRBJ2-1
v_gene: TRBV11-1
abundance: few

CDR3nt: TGCGCCAGCAGCGTTACAGGGGTGTTCAATGAGCAGTTCTTC
CDR3aa: CASSVTGVFNEQFF
d_gene: TRBD1
j_gene: TRBJ2-1
v_gene: TRBV5-1
abundance: -

CDR3nt: TGCGCCAGCAGCCTGGTTCGGGCAGGGGTCAATGAGCAGTTCTTC
CDR3aa: CASSLVRAGVNEQFF
d_gene: -
j_gene: TRBJ2-1
v_gene: TRBV5-1
abundance: many

CDR3nt: TGCAGTGCTAGAGATCAAAAGGGGTTGATGAACACTGAAGCTTTCTTT
CDR3aa: CSARDQKGLMNTEAFF
d_gene: -
j_gene: TRBJ1-1
v_gene: TRBV20-1
abundance: many

CDR3nt: TGCGCCAGCAGCCCGGCCACTAGTCCCAACAATGAGCAGTTCTTC
CDR3aa: CASSPATSPNNEQFF
d_gene: -
j_gene: TRBJ2-1
v_gene: TRBV5-1
abundance: many

CDR3nt: TGCGCCAGCAGCCCTGTCACAGATACGCAGTATTTT
CDR3aa: CASSPVTDTQYF
d_gene: -
j_gene: TRBJ2-3
v_gene: TRBV5-1
abundance: many

CDR3nt: TGTGCCACCGAACGGGGTTTTTGCAATCAGCCCCAGCATTTT
CDR3aa: CATERGFCNQPQHF
d_gene: -
j_gene: TRBJ1-5
v_gene: TRBV24-1
abundance: many

CDR3nt: TGTGCCAGCAGCTTAGAAATTTGGGGCACAGATACGCAGTATTTT
CDR3aa: CASSLEIWGTDTQYF
d_gene: -
j_gene: TRBJ2-3
v_gene: TRBV7-8
abundance: many

CDR3nt: TGTGCCAGCAGCCTATACCCTCAGGGGTCCTACGAGCAGTACTTC
CDR3aa: CASSLYPQGSYEQYF
d_gene: -
j_gene: TRBJ2-7
v_gene: TRBV5-6
abundance: many

CDR3nt: TGCGCCAGCAGCCTCCGCCCCCGGGGGCGGGATACTGAAGCTTTCTTT
CDR3aa: CASSLRPRGRDTEAFF
d_gene: -
j_gene: TRBJ1-1
v_gene: TRBV4-3
abundance: many

CDR3nt: TGTGCCAGCAGCCAGAGCTCAGGGGGCCTAGCTTTCTTT
CDR3aa: CASSQSSGGLAFF
d_gene: TRBD1
j_gene: TRBJ1-1
v_gene: TRBV7-9
abundance: -

CDR3nt: TGCGCCAGCAGCTTGAGACAGAGTGAGGTCACCGGGGAGCTGTTTTTT
CDR3aa: CASSLRQSEVTGELFF
d_gene: -
j_gene: TRBJ2-2
v_gene: TRBV5-1
abundance: many

CDR3nt: TGTGCCAGCAGCTCCCACAGGGATGAAGCTTTCTTT
CDR3aa: CASSSHRDEAFF
d_gene: -
j_gene: TRBJ1-1
v_gene: TRBV7-9
abundance: -

CDR3nt: TGTGCCAGCTCACCACCCGGGGGCACAGATACGCAGTATTTT
CDR3aa: CASSPPGGTDTQYF
d_gene: -
j_gene: TRBJ2-3
v_gene: TRBV18
abundance: many

CDR3nt: TGCGCCAGCAGCTTCGCCCCAGACAGGGGTGATTCACCCCTCCACTTT
CDR3aa: CASSFAPDRGDSPLHF
d_gene: TRBD1
j_gene: TRBJ1-6
v_gene: TRBV5-1
abundance: many

CDR3nt: TGCAGCGCGACTCAGGGGTTTGAAAAGGGCTACACCTTC
CDR3aa: CSATQGFEKGYTF
d_gene: -
j_gene: TRBJ1-2
v_gene: TRBV29-1
abundance: many

CDR3nt: TGCGCCAGCAGCTTGGCACCAGGGCCCGAGGATGAGCAGTTCTTC
CDR3aa: CASSLAPGPEDEQFF
d_gene: -
j_gene: TRBJ2-1
v_gene: TRBV5-1
abundance: few

CDR3nt: TGTGCCAGCAGTGACGCGAACACCGGGGAGCTGTTTTTT
CDR3aa: CASSDANTGELFF
d_gene: -
j_gene: TRBJ2-2
v_gene: TRBV2
abundance: many

CDR3nt: TGCGCCAGCAGCTTGGAGGGTTCTGGAAACACCATATATTTT
CDR3aa: CASSLEGSGNTIYF
d_gene: -
j_gene: TRBJ1-3
v_gene: TRBV5-1
abundance: many

CDR3nt: TGTGCCATCAGGGGACAGGGGAGCTCCTATAATTCACCCCTCCACTTT
CDR3aa: CAIRGQGSSYNSPLHF
d_gene: TRBD1
j_gene: TRBJ1-6
v_gene: TRBV10-3
abundance: many

CDR3nt: TGTGCCAGCAATCCCAGCCAGAGCTTGAGATATAGCAATCAGCCCCAGCATTTT
CDR3aa: CASNPSQSLRYSNQPQHF
d_gene: -
j_gene: TRBJ1-5
v_gene: TRBV28
abundance: many

CDR3nt: TGCGCCAGCAGCCAAGCGACAGGGGGAAGCACTGAAGCTTTCTTT
CDR3aa: CASSQATGGSTEAFF
d_gene: TRBD1
j_gene: TRBJ1-1
v_gene: TRBV5-1
abundance: many

CDR3nt: TGCGCCAGCAGCTTGCGACAGATGAACACTGAAGCTTTCTTT
CDR3aa: CASSLRQMNTEAFF
d_gene: -
j_gene: TRBJ1-1
v_gene: TRBV5-1
abundance: many

CDR3nt: TGTGCCAGCAGTTTCTCAGGGGGCGCGGGGACTGAAGCTTTCTTT
CDR3aa: CASSFSGGAGTEAFF
d_gene: TRBD1
j_gene: TRBJ1-1
v_gene: TRBV28
abundance: many

CDR3nt: TGTGCCATCAGTGAGCGCACAGATACGCAGTATTTT
CDR3aa: CAISERTDTQYF
d_gene: -
j_gene: TRBJ2-3
v_gene: TRBV10-3
abundance: many

CDR3nt: TGCGCCAGCAGCCAAGTGCCCCCGGTGAAAGAGACCCAGTACTTC
CDR3aa: CASSQVPPVKETQYF
d_gene: -
j_gene: TRBJ2-5
v_gene: TRBV4-3
abundance: many

CDR3nt: TGCGCCAGCAGCCAAACCAATTCGGATCAGCCCCAGCATTTT
CDR3aa: CASSQTNSDQPQHF
d_gene: -
j_gene: TRBJ1-5
v_gene: TRBV4-3
abundance: many

CDR3nt: TGCGCCAGCAGCTCCGGCCTAGGGGTCAATGAGCAGTTCTTC
CDR3aa: CASSSGLGVNEQFF
d_gene: -
j_gene: TRBJ2-1
v_gene: TRBV5-1
abundance: -

CDR3nt: TGCAGTGCTAGAGATCTAACATCCTGGACAGGGGCGGAGACCCAGTACTTC
CDR3aa: CSARDLTSWTGAETQYF
d_gene: TRBD1
j_gene: TRBJ2-5
v_gene: TRBV20-1
abundance: -

CDR3nt: TGTGCCAGCAGTGGGGGGGCTGCGCAGTATTTT
CDR3aa: CASSGGAAQYF
d_gene: -
j_gene: TRBJ2-3
v_gene: TRBV12-3/TRBV12-4
abundance: few

CDR3nt: TGTGCCAGCAGTTACCCGCGGGAGGGCACTGAAGCTTTCTTT
CDR3aa: CASSYPREGTEAFF
d_gene: -
j_gene: TRBJ1-1
v_gene: TRBV6-2/TRBV6-3
abundance: many

CDR3nt: TGTGCCAGCAGCTTTCGGGACAGGGGGTACCAAGAGACCCAGTACTTC
CDR3aa: CASSFRDRGYQETQYF
d_gene: TRBD1
j_gene: TRBJ2-5
v_gene: TRBV5-5
abundance: many

CDR3nt: TGTGCCAGCCGTGAAGGACCGGGGCAAGAGACCCAGTACTTC
CDR3aa: CASREGPGQETQYF
d_gene: -
j_gene: TRBJ2-5
v_gene: TRBV7-2
abundance: -

CDR3nt: TGTGCCAGTAGTATAGATCTCCGGAGGTTTGAAAAACTGTTTTTT
CDR3aa: CASSIDLRRFEKLFF
d_gene: -
j_gene: TRBJ1-4
v_gene: TRBV19
abundance: many

CDR3nt: TGTGCCAGCAGCCAATCTGGGACAGGGGGTGGCTACACCTTC
CDR3aa: CASSQSGTGGGYTF
d_gene: TRBD1
j_gene: TRBJ1-2
v_gene: TRBV16
abundance: -

CDR3nt: TGCGCCAGCAGCACGGACGCCTCCTACGAGCAGTACTTC
CDR3aa: CASSTDASYEQYF
d_gene: -
j_gene: TRBJ2-7
v_gene: TRBV5-1
abundance: many

CDR3nt: TGTGCCAGCAGACCAGACTTGGGCACTGAAGCTTTCTTT
CDR3aa: CASRPDLGTEAFF
d_gene: -
j_gene: TRBJ1-1
v_gene: TRBV6-1
abundance: many

CDR3nt: TGCAGTGCTAGTCCCCAGGAAGCTTTCTTT
CDR3aa: CSASPQEAFF
d_gene: -
j_gene: TRBJ1-1
v_gene: TRBV20-1
abundance: many

CDR3nt: TGTGCCAGCAGGCCCGGGACCGACTATAATTCACCCCTCCACTTT
CDR3aa: CASRPGTDYNSPLHF
d_gene: -
j_gene: TRBJ1-6
v_gene: TRBV12-3/TRBV12-4
abundance: many

CDR3nt: TGTGCCACCAGCAGAGGGACTCTCTACACAGATACGCAGTATTTT
CDR3aa: CATSRGTLYTDTQYF
d_gene: -
j_gene: TRBJ2-3
v_gene: TRBV15
abundance: many

CDR3nt: TGCAGTGCTAGCCCACAGGGGTACTATGGCTACACCTTC
CDR3aa: CSASPQGYYGYTF
d_gene: TRBD1
j_gene: TRBJ1-2
v_gene: TRBV20-1
abundance: many

CDR3nt: TGCAGCGTTGCCCTCTTTAACACTGAAGCTTTCTTT
CDR3aa: CSVALFNTEAFF
d_gene: -
j_gene: TRBJ1-1
v_gene: TRBV29-1
abundance: many

CDR3nt: TGTGCCAGCAGCCCCGGGCTAGCGGGGGACAATGAGCAGTTCTTC
CDR3aa: CASSPGLAGDNEQFF
d_gene: TRBD2
j_gene: TRBJ2-1
v_gene: TRBV4-2
abundance: many

CDR3nt: TGTGCCAGCAGTCGGACCTTAAAGAGGGGCTCCTATAATTCACCCCTCCACTTT
CDR3aa: CASSRTLKRGSYNSPLHF
d_gene: -
j_gene: TRBJ1-6
v_gene: TRBV12-3/TRBV12-4
abundance: many

CDR3nt: TGCGCCAGCAGCTTAAAGAAGGGGGATACGCAGTATTTT
CDR3aa: CASSLKKGDTQYF
d_gene: -
j_gene: TRBJ2-3
v_gene: TRBV5-1
abundance: -

CDR3nt: TGTGCCAGCAGCTCTCACAGGCGTGGAAACACCATATATTTT
CDR3aa: CASSSHRRGNTIYF
d_gene: -
j_gene: TRBJ1-3
v_gene: TRBV7-9
abundance: few

CDR3nt: TGTGCCAGCTCCGGGACAGGGAGAGGTGAGCAGTTCTTC
CDR3aa: CASSGTGRGEQFF
d_gene: TRBD1
j_gene: TRBJ2-1
v_gene: TRBV9
abundance: many

CDR3nt: TGCGCCAGCAGCGAAGGACAGCCCTATGGCTACACCTTC
CDR3aa: CASSEGQPYGYTF
d_gene: -
j_gene: TRBJ1-2
v_gene: TRBV5-1
abundance: many

CDR3nt: TGCAGTGCTAGACAACAGGGCCACGCAACTAATGAAAAACTGTTTTTT
CDR3aa: CSARQQGHATNEKLFF
d_gene: -
j_gene: TRBJ1-4
v_gene: TRBV20-1
abundance: many

CDR3nt: TGTGCCAGCAGCTCAATACAGGGGAACACTGAAGCTTTCTTT
CDR3aa: CASSSIQGNTEAFF
d_gene: -
j_gene: TRBJ1-1
v_gene: TRBV7-8
abundance: many

CDR3nt: TGCGCCAGCAGCTTATGGGGGGGTAGCACAGATACGCAGTATTTT
CDR3aa: CASSLWGGSTDTQYF
d_gene: TRBD2
j_gene: TRBJ2-3
v_gene: TRBV5-1
abundance: many